One sample yielded the 15 T cell receptor beta chains listed below, sequenced in a study of shared clonotypes between healthy human individuals. The data were produced by immunoSEQ multiplex PCR, yet TCRdb's version contains in-frame clones alone and is incomplete. The table records about 460,000 clones, approximately 77% of them present only once. The sequenced sample consisted of PBMCs. These receptor sequences come from a woman in her thirties or forties in good health. Some clones in this sample may be carry-over from other donors' samples.

The chain recombines TRBV27 with TRBJ2-7; D is unresolved. Germline-derived CDR1 and CDR2 are MNHEY and SMNVEV (reference sequence). Trimming cost V 1 base and J 2 bases, with 12 bases left between them. The CDR3 runs 15 residues. The CDR3 DNA reads as TGTGCCAGCAGTTTATTGGGCGGTGAGACCTACGAGCAGTACTTC. As protein: CASSLLGGETYEQYF.

This clone was detected many times. Other DNA sequences in this specimen translate into the identical CDR3. The V and J genes are TRBV7-6 and TRBJ2-3; D is perhaps TRBD1 or TRBD2 (5 bases each). V lost 5 bases and J 0 bases, leaving 12 bases between the germline ends. The germline gives CDR1 SGHVS, CDR2 FNYEAQ. This CDR3 is built from 15 residues. The CDR3 DNA is TGTGCCAGCAGCCGGGACGATAGGAGCACAGATACGCAGTATTTT. The encoded protein is CASSRDDRSTDTQYF.

CDR3 loop: CASAKQGFSYEQYF. The CDR3, as DNA: TGTGCCAGCGCCAAACAGGGATTCTCCTACGAGCAGTACTTC. The chain has TRBV5-4 and TRBJ2-7, with TRBD1 as a possible D gene (6 bases). Per germline, CDR1 SGHNT and CDR2 YYREEE (reference sequence). Trimming stripped 7 bases from V and 0 bases from J, with 14 bases between. This CDR3 region has 14 residues.

This rearrangement joins TRBV5-1 to TRBJ1-2; a weak D match, TRBD1 (5 bases). Per germline, CDR1 SGHRS and CDR2 YFSETQ. V was shortened by 5 bases and J by 6 bases, with 20 bases between the two germline ends. This CDR3 is built from 15 residues. CDR3 nucleotides: TGCGCCAGCAGTCGCGAGGGGCGCAGGTTGGATGGCTACACCTTC. Residues: CASSREGRRLDGYTF.

The chain has TRBV7-9 and TRBJ2-7, with TRBD1 matching 8 bases. Germline CDR1 and CDR2: SEHNR and FQNEAQ (reference sequence). V dropped 4 bases and J dropped 3; count of bases not matched to a gene: 5. The CDR3 spans 14 residues. CDR3 protein: CASSWSGTGYEQYF. In DNA form, the CDR3 reads TGTGCCAGCAGCTGGTCCGGGACAGGCTACGAGCAGTACTTC.

V is TRBV6-6 and J is TRBJ2-7, with a possible D match to TRBD2 (6 bases). Between the trimmed V and J ends, which lost 2 bases and 4 bases, there was a span of 6 bases. This CDR3 comprises 12 residues. Germline CDR1 MNHNY, CDR2 SVGAGI (reference sequence). The CDR3 here is CASSYRGYEQYF. CDR3 coding DNA: TGTGCCAGCAGTTACCGGGGGTACGAGCAGTACTTC.

This chain links TRBV2 with TRBJ1-3; possibly TRBD1 for D (5 bases). From germline, CDR1 is SNHLY and CDR2 FYNNEI. The CDR3 totals 16 residues. Trimming shortened V by 5 bases and J by 0 bases, and 14 bases separated the two germline ends. CDR3 residues: CASSFLRALSGNTIYF. In nucleotides, the CDR3 is TGTGCCAGCAGTTTCCTCAGGGCCCTCTCTGGAAACACCATATATTTT.

The genes are TRBV27 and TRBJ1-2; TRBD1 might be the D (5 bases). V lost 2 bases to trimming and J lost 4 bases, with 11 bases between them. Germline V gives CDR1 MNHEY, CDR2 SMNVEV (reference sequence). The CDR3 spans 14 residues. The CDR3: CASSLTRGGYGYTF. CDR3 nucleotide sequence: TGTGCCAGCAGTTTAACCCGGGGGGGCTATGGCTACACCTTC.

The J gene is TRBJ1-2, the V gene TRBV5-1; 10 bases map to TRBD1. Germline assignment: CDR1 SGHRS and CDR2 YFSETQ. This CDR3 region has 13 residues. Trimming cost V 4 bases and J 7 bases; bases outside gene matches: 4. CDR3 sequence reads: CASSDGQGGGYTF. Here the CDR3 DNA reads TGCGCCAGCAGCGACGGACAGGGGGGTGGCTACACCTTC. Full variable domain (outside the CDR3, taken from reference TRBV5-1 and TRBJ1-2): KAGVTQTPRYLIKTRGQQVTLSCSPISGHRSVSWYQQTPGQGLQFLFEYFSETQRNKGNFPGRFSGRQFSNSRSEMNVSTLELGDSALYLCASSDGQGGGYTFGSGTRLTVV.

The gene calls are TRBV20-1 and TRBJ2-7, with a possible D match to TRBD2 (5 bases). Germline assignment: CDR1 DFQATT and CDR2 SNEGSKA (reference sequence). The length of the CDR3 is 11 residues. Trimming left V 5 bases short and J 3 bases short, with 8 bases between. The CDR3 nucleotides read TGCAGTGCTCCCCGGGACTACGAGCAGTACTTC. Its translation is CSAPRDYEQYF.

This clone was seen a single time. The gene calls are TRBV6-5 and TRBJ1-4, with a possible D match to TRBD1 (5 bases). There are 13 residues in the CDR3. V lost 6 bases, J lost 7 bases, and 12 bases lay in between. CDR1 is MNHEY, CDR2 SVGAGI, per germline. The CDR3 sequence: CASRTGQAEKLFF. CDR3 DNA: TGTGCCAGCAGAACCGGACAAGCTGAAAAACTGTTTTTT.

The chain has TRBV4-1 and TRBJ1-3, with a tentative D call TRBD1 (6 bases). The CDR3 contains 16 residues. Trimming removed 5 bases from V and 0 bases from J, with 14 bases in between. Germline CDR1 and CDR2: MGHRA and YSYEKL. The CDR3 region is CASSYERGHSGNTIYF. The DNA of the CDR3 is TGCGCCAGCAGCTATGAACGGGGGCACTCTGGAAACACCATATATTTT.

This rearrangement joins TRBV2 to TRBJ2-7; D is unresolved. The CDR3 length is 11 residues. V was shortened by 3 bases and J by 7 bases, with 7 bases between the two germline ends. The germline V gene has CDR1 SNHLY and CDR2 FYNNEI. CDR3 in amino acids: CASSDWVEQYF. The DNA for the CDR3 is TGTGCCAGCAGTGATTGGGTAGAGCAGTACTTC.

This clone showed up just a few times. This sequence joins TRBV19 and TRBJ1-2, with D maybe TRBD1 (6 bases). CDR3 length equals 18 residues. Trimming took 1 base from V and 4 from J, leaving 22 bases between them. The germline V gene has CDR1 LNHDA and CDR2 SQIVND (reference sequence). This chain's CDR3 is CASSIVVSSGQEGYGYTF. CDR3 bases: TGTGCCAGTAGTATAGTAGTTTCGTCGGGACAAGAAGGCTATGGCTACACCTTC.

Remarks on this clone: A read error likely explains this, since a far larger clone differs by one base. The CDR3 DNA is TGCGCCAGCAGCTTGGCCGGGACAGGAGGGGGCGGGCAGTACTTC. Its translation is CASSLAGTGGGGQYF. The V gene is TRBV5-1, the J gene TRBJ2-7, with 8 nucleotides matching TRBD1. Germline V gene data show CDR1 as SGHRS and CDR2 as YFSETQ. The CDR3 is made up of 15 amino acids. V shed 0 bases, J shed 9 bases, and the junction held 11 bases outside the gene matches.